Listed below are T cell receptor beta chains from one sample, sequenced in a study of blood T cell repertoires in COVID-19. The assay was immunoSEQ multiplex PCR, and TCRdb's table has in-frame clones only and misses some. The sample consists of some 75,000 clones, 75% to 90% of them appearing once. Sequencing used peripheral blood. The receptors were gathered from a man between 60 and 75 years old with acute or convalescent COVID-19. CDR3s include the opening cysteine and the closing phenylalanine or tryptophan. D genes are given only for firm matches. Expanded clones get a size class; other rows say once, few or many, or leave the size out.

TRBV30	TRBD1	TRBJ1-1	once	TGTGCCTGGAGTGACCCCCTCCCAGGGGGTTGGACTGAAGCTTTCTTT	CAWSDPLPGGWTEAFF
TRBV19	NA	TRBJ1-3	NA	TGTGCCAGTAGGCCCTCAGGGATTACTGGAAACACCATATATTTT	CASRPSGITGNTIYF
TRBV29-1	TRBD2	TRBJ2-3	NA	TGCAGCGTTGATGCTAGCGGGATCTCAGATACGCAGTATTTT	CSVDASGISDTQYF
TRBV24-1	NA	TRBJ1-1	NA	TGTGCCACCAGTGACGGACAGCCTGAAGCTTTCTTT	CATSDGQPEAFF
TRBV24-1	NA	TRBJ1-3	NA	TGTGCCACCAGTGATCGGGGGGCAGGTGGAAACACCATATATTTT	CATSDRGAGGNTIYF
TRBV29-1	TRBD1	TRBJ2-1	NA	TGCAGCGTTACAGGGGGAGCCTTCTCCAATGAGCAGTTCTTC	CSVTGGAFSNEQFF
TRBV7-6	TRBD2	TRBJ2-2	NA	TGTGCCAGCAGCCGGACTAGCGGGAAAAACGGGGAGCTGTTTTTT	CASSRTSGKNGELFF
TRBV29-1	TRBD1	TRBJ2-7	NA	TGCAGCGTAAGGAAAGGGTCAGGGGGAGTCTACGAGCAGTACTTC	CSVRKGSGGVYEQYF
TRBV10-3	TRBD1	TRBJ1-3	NA	TGTGCCACCAGACAGGGGACGTCTGGAAACACCATATATTTT	CATRQGTSGNTIYF
TRBV9	TRBD2	TRBJ2-1	NA	TGTGCCAGCAGCGTAGCGGCTAGCGGGGGCGTCTACAATGAGCAGTTCTTC	CASSVAASGGVYNEQFF
TRBV5-6	NA	TRBJ1-4	few	TGTGCCAGTACAGGACCCCATGAAAAACTGTTTTTT	CASTGPHEKLFF
TRBV15	TRBD2	TRBJ2-5	NA	TGTGCCACCAGACTAGCGGGGGAAGAGACCCAGTACTTC	CATRLAGEETQYF
TRBV7-8	TRBD2	TRBJ2-3	NA	TGTGCCAGCATCAATCCCCAGGCGGGAGAAGTGGGTACGCAGTATTTT	CASINPQAGEVGTQYF
TRBV12-3/TRBV12-4	NA	TRBJ1-2	NA	TGTGCCAGCAGTTTTGCGCCAGGGCAAGGCTACACCTTC	CASSFAPGQGYTF
TRBV5-4	TRBD1	TRBJ1-2	NA	TGTGCCAGCAGCCCATGGACAGGGGGAAGCTACACCTTC	CASSPWTGGSYTF